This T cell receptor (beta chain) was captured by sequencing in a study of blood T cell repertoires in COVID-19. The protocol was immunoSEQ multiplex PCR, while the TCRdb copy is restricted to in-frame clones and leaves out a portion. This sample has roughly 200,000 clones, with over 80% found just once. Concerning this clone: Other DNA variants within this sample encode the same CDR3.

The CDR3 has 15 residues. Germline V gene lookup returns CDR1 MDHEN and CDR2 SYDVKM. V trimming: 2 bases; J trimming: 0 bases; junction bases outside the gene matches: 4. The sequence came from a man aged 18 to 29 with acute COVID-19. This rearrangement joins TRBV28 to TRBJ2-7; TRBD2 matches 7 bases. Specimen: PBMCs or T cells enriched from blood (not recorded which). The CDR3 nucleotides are TGTGCCAGCAGTTTAGGCCTAGCGGCCTCCTACGAGCAGTACTTC. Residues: CASSLGLAASYEQYF.